Described below is a single TCR beta chain sequence and its context. This clone has a handful of counts. What this receptor recognizes is not known. The record has no base qualities; no much larger clone is one base away. The library was generated by the immunoSEQ multiplex PCR assay. Using reverse primers that targeted J gene segments together with forward primers that targeted V gene segments, the TR loci were amplified in a multiplexed PCR. The Illumina HiSeq System was used to sequence the amplified CDR3 regions. Per the original workflow: Closely related reads were merged by a nearest-neighbour algorithm to remove PCR and sequencing errors and to collapse the data into unique sequences. Repertoires were summarised in terms of clonality and T cell density, with T cell density defined as TR molecules per amount of genomic DNA input. CDR3 amino acid sequences present in at least 80% of unsorted samples were defined as public TRs and were then tested for differential abundance between coeliac and control samples. Every lamina propria sample was searched for matches to a list of around 220 published gliadin-specific TRB sequences. Disease-group differences in clonality and density were tested with Kruskal-Wallis tests followed by Dunn post-tests. In TCRdb, the immuneACCESS table is reduced to in-frame sequences with V and J assigned. These tables do not hold every clone; where another copy was compared, an unresolved V gene accounts for under half, and the others remain unexplained. V and J calls and clone size are given by that table; D and trimming were obtained from the DNA. The sample yields about 4,700 clones; 60% to 65% were counted once. The ten largest clones take up around 11% of the sample.

This specimen belongs to a study of coeliac disease (dated by TCRdb to the early 2020s). Background on the whole study: Each coeliac patient fell into one of three classes: newly diagnosed active disease, refractory coeliac disease type I, or disease kept under control by a gluten-free diet. The study was aimed at characterising TR repertoires of small intestinal T cells in active, refractory type I and gluten-free-diet-treated coeliac disease. The study applied next-generation sequencing of rearranged TRB and TRG CDR3 regions to small intestinal lymphocyte fractions from coeliac and non-coeliac patients. Because high-resolution HLA typing was not available, biased TRBV7-2 usage was queried as a proof of principle. Refractory coeliac disease type I was defined by the absence of response to a gluten-free diet for more than 12 months, together with immunophenotypically normal intraepithelial cells. The full study included around 30 patients: some 22 with serologically confirmed coeliac disease and 8 controls with non-small intestinal disorders. TRB sequencing was successfully performed on samples from roughly 30 subjects, among which under 25 paired bulk unsorted intraepithelial and lamina propria cell samples were included. Overall results and qualifications from the work: TRB repertoires were mostly private, with most amino acid sequences found in only one sample, and V-gene usage showed no significant difference between disease groups. Active coeliac intraepithelial and lamina propria samples had lower TRB and TRG repertoire clonality than controls, suggesting that diverse T cells were recruited. Published gliadin-specific TRB sequences were found in about 50% of the 18 coeliac lamina propria samples but in only 1 of 6 controls. The authors considered the approach unsuitable for unbiased detection of gliadin-specific T cells, which are scarce and rarely shared between patients. Separating intraepithelial cells from lamina propria cells did not give high-purity fractions, so cross-contamination between the two compartments may have occurred.

Cells were frozen in liquid nitrogen in DMSO/FBS as aliquots of about 500,000 cells, with a single aliquot from each fraction going to sequencing. Every one of the 30 patients in the study had endoscopy and a small intestinal biopsy. Once intraepithelial cells had been isolated, the leftover biopsy tissue was digested with collagenase to release lamina propria cells. Genomic DNA was extracted from frozen unsorted cell fractions using the Qiagen DNeasy blood extraction kit. Unmatched junction bases come to 12, with V trimmed by 6 bases and J by 4 bases. The germline V gene encodes CDR1 MDHEN and CDR2 SYDVKM. Counted from cysteine to phenylalanine, this CDR3 has 15 amino acids. Only CDR3 DNA is held: 45 bases, read in frame from base 1.

The chain employs TRBV28 and TRBJ2-7, with 7 bases matching TRBD1. The TCR was taken from a woman in her 70s with celiac disease. What was sequenced was lamina propria lymphocytes from the gut. This specimen's cell subset or site label, interpreted: lamina propria cell (LPC) fraction of small intestinal biopsy. The bases are TGTGCCAGCAGGCCAGACAGGGAAGGAAAATACGAGCAGTACTTC. It translates as CASRPDREGKYEQYF.